This T cell receptor (beta chain) was sequenced in a study of shared T cell receptors in the human thymus (dated by TCRdb to about 2021). As for the study more broadly: The study examined how self-reactive, shared T-cell receptor alpha chains are generated in the human thymus.

The library was produced with the immunoSEQ multiplex PCR assay. This is the immuneACCESS table as TCRdb keeps it, with only in-frame sequences that have V and J called. A part of the clones is gone; compared with another copy, unresolved V genes explain less than half, and the rest is unexplained. The sample yields around 730,000 clones; roughly 85% were counted once. Around 0.0099% of the sample goes to the ten largest clones. As concerns this clone: What this receptor recognizes is not known. No much larger clone is present one base from it, and per-base qualities are unavailable.

The germline V gene yields LGHNT for CDR1 and FRNRAP for CDR2. V is shortened by 8 bases, J by 4 bases, and the region joining them spans 17 bases. Including cysteine and phenylalanine, the CDR3 has 14 amino acids. Only the CDR3 DNA stays, 42 bases, in frame from base 1. These data were also filed under a second study, of human thymus T cells. That second publication adds: The donors were immunologically healthy infants in Finland who had open corrective cardiac surgery for congenital heart defects. Thymus tissue was collected as surgical resects that were removed during corrective cardiac surgery. Biased V and J gene segment usage appeared to be present in both thymic and peripheral blood repertoires. Highly overlapping thymic TCR repertoires among unrelated individuals were reported in the related research. TCR alpha and beta repertoires from roughly 8 infant thymus samples and a few related peripheral blood samples were characterized in the study. Donor ages ranged from roughly 6 to 250 days, and the cohort comprised five to seven male and two female infants. Thymocytes were freed from the tissue by mechanical means and kept at -70 degrees C as pellets of about 9-33 million cells. Genomic DNA was extracted from frozen cell pellets with a QIAsymphony instrument. Using the immunoSEQ multiplex PCR assay, the TCRB and TCRAD loci were amplified from a standardized quantity of quality-controlled genomic DNA. The amplicons spanned the V(D)J region and were long enough to cover the CDR3 and allow V and J genes to be identified. Amplicon sequencing was performed on an Illumina platform through the commercial immunoSEQ service. Primer bias and sequencing errors were corrected using previously described methods, and TCRAD and TCRB definitions followed the IMGT database. Analysis of the repertoires was done with immunoSEQ Analyzer 3.0 and VDJTools and included basic statistics, V/J segment usage, diversity estimates, rarefaction and pairwise overlap. To estimate diversity, the Chao1, ChaoE, Efron-Thisted, Shannon and inverse Simpson indices were applied, and diversity was also estimated on datasets down-sampled to the smallest sample. Repertoire overlap used strict matching of CDR3 nucleotide sequence, V gene and J gene, with Jaccard-based multidimensional scaling clustering. On average, roughly 800,000 unique TCRB clonotypes were obtained from thymus samples, compared with approximately 82,000 from blood samples.

The chain couples TRBV12-5 to TRBJ1-2, with TRBD1 tentatively as D gene (6 bases match). This receptor was obtained from a girl under three years old with a congenital heart defect. Donor details come from another sample of the same person, matched by shared clones. Sequenced: thymocytes. The sequence in DNA is TGTGCTAGTTGTCCCCGAACAGGGACCTATGGCTACACCTTC. It translates as CASCPRTGTYGYTF.